This T cell receptor (beta chain) was observed in a study of blood T cell repertoires in COVID-19. Study background: T cells, B-cell-depleted T cells, or PBMCs supplied cDNA or gDNA.

V lost 0 bases, J lost 2 bases, and 13 bases lay in between. CDR3 length equals 16 residues. Germline V lookup: CDR1 SGHRS, CDR2 YFSETQ. As originally analysed: Reference gene primer amplification gave estimated nucleated cell counts. Measured with immunoSEQ multiplex PCR; TCRdb has only the in-frame clones, and not every one. V and J calls and clone size are given by that table; D and trimming were obtained from the DNA. The table has fewer than 250,000 clones, around nine tenths seen once. Material for sequencing was peripheral blood. This chain links TRBV5-1 with TRBJ2-3; D might be TRBD2 (6 bases). This clonotype was obtained from a woman aged 60-75 years who had recovered from COVID-19. CDR3 nucleotide sequence: TGCGCCAGCAGCTTGGGGGACTGGCCTTTCACAGATACGCAGTATTTT. It yields the protein CASSLGDWPFTDTQYF.